The clone carrying this TCR beta chain was seen more than once but under ten times. Produced via immunoSEQ multiplex PCR; TCRdb's table is partial and in-frame only. This sample carries around 260,000 clones, about 85% of them seen once, and the ten largest clones take about 0.9%. The V gene's germline CDR1 is MGHRA and CDR2 YSYEKL. The V end lost 0 bases, the J end lost 2 bases, and 17 bases lay between the germline ends. The CDR3 has 17 amino acids. The record originates from a study of blood T cell repertoires in COVID-19. Study background: Donors in the United States, Italy and Spain gave samples during acute or convalescent COVID-19. Sample material is recorded as cDNA or gDNA derived from T cells, B-cell-depleted T cells, or PBMCs.

The TCR comes from a human donor with COVID-19, enrolled during active disease. The donor label of this sample is uncertain. The specimen was peripheral blood. The V and J genes are TRBV4-1 and TRBJ2-7; perhaps TRBD1 as D (6 bases). The CDR3: CASSQDRFGDTTYEQYF. DNA for the CDR3: TGCGCCAGCAGCCAAGATAGGTTTGGGGACACGACCTACGAGCAGTACTTC.